Detailed here is one T cell receptor (beta chain). What it binds is unknown. CDR1 and CDR2 from the germline V gene are MNHNS and SASEGT. V dropped 4 bases and J dropped 1; count of bases not matched to a gene: 5. The CDR3 length is 16 residues. This entry comes from a study of CD8+ T cells in alopecia areata. Study in general: Tofacitinib lasted 6 to 18 months, then 6 months off drug.

The treatment is: oral pan-JAK inhibitor, 5-10 mg twice daily. Alopecia areata patients had lesional scalp punch biopsies and peripheral blood taken from them. From PBMCs, CD4+ and CD8+ T cells were sorted. Study-wide results and caveats: Lesional scalp displayed greater clonality than normal scalp, most notably in alopecia totalis/universalis.

The sequencing template was cDNA reverse transcribed from extracted RNA. The table came from immunoSEQ multiplex PCR; TCRdb's copy has only in-frame clones and leaves some out. The data hold around 100,000 clones, with 60% observed a single time. The sequence derives from a human donor with alopecia areata. The sequenced sample was CD8+ T cells sorted from blood, obtained between weeks 55 and 70, from a patient treated with tofacitinib. This chain joins TRBV6-1 and TRBJ2-5; 11 nucleotides line up with TRBD2. CDR3 in DNA: TGTGCCAGCAGTGTTCTAGCGGGGGGTGGCCAAGAGACCCAGTACTTC. It translates to CASSVLAGGGQETQYF.